This TCR beta chain comes out of a study of blood T cell repertoires in COVID-19. In the study overall: Samples of COVID-19 (acute and convalescent) were obtained from the United States, Italy and Spain. T cells, B-cell-depleted T cells, or PBMCs provided the cDNA or gDNA that served as material.

This clone was counted between two and nine times. There are 12 residues in the CDR3. V dropped 5 bases and J dropped 3; count of bases not matched to a gene: 0. Germline CDR1 reads SNHLY; CDR2 reads FYNNEI. In the original processing: Estimated nucleated cell counts came from reference gene primer amplification. Measured with immunoSEQ multiplex PCR; TCRdb has only the in-frame clones, and not every one. V, J and clone size reflect that table, while D and trimming were determined from the DNA. Here the sample spans 240,000 or so clones, around 90% being singletons. The receptor was isolated from a man between 60 and 75 years old who had recovered from COVID-19. The chain joins TRBV2 to TRBJ1-1; 7 bases are shared with TRBD1. Sequencing was carried out using peripheral blood. The CDR3 region has the DNA TGTGCCAGCAGTACAGGGGACACTGAAGCTTTCTTT. Its protein is CASSTGDTEAFF. Variable domain in full (rest from reference TRBV2 and TRBJ1-1): EPEVTQTPSHQVTQMGQEVILRCVPISNHLYFYWYRQILGQKVEFLVSFYNNEISEKSEIFDDQFSVERPDGSNFTLKIRSTKLEDSAMYFCASSTGDTEAFFGQGTRLTVV.